These 13 T cell receptor beta chains came from one sample sequenced in a study of blood T cell repertoires in COVID-19. Produced via immunoSEQ multiplex PCR; TCRdb's table is partial and in-frame only. The sample contains under 200,000 clones, roughly 82% of which appear only once. Specimen: PBMCs or T cells enriched from blood (not recorded which). The source of these receptors is a man aged 45-65 years who had recovered from COVID-19.

This rearrangement joins TRBV6-6 to TRBJ2-1; D unclear. Germline V CDR1 and CDR2: MNHNY, SVGAGI (reference sequence). V was pared by 0 bases and J by 7 bases, with 13 bases between. There are 15 residues in the CDR3. This CDR3 reads CASSYSPGSRNEQFF. CDR3 nucleotide sequence: TGTGCCAGCAGTTACTCGCCGGGTTCAAGGAATGAGCAGTTCTTC.

The rearrangement joins TRBV29-1 to TRBJ1-2; D is possibly TRBD1 (5 bases). The CDR3 contains 12 residues. Germline-derived CDR1 and CDR2 are SQVTM and ANQGSEA. Trimming took 5 bases from V and 4 from J, leaving 11 bases between them. This chain's CDR3 is CSVWGGVYGYTF. The CDR3 DNA reads as TGCAGCGTTTGGGGCGGGGTCTATGGCTACACCTTC. The full variable domain, completed using reference TRBV29-1 and TRBJ1-2, is SAVISQKPSRDICQRGTSLTIQCQVDSQVTMMFWYRQQPGQSLTLIATANQGSEATYESGFVIDKFPISRPNLTFSTLTVSNMSPEDSSIYLCSVWGGVYGYTFGSGTRLTVV.

The chain joins TRBV28 to TRBJ2-7; 9 nucleotides agree with TRBD1. This CDR3 comprises 16 residues. Germline V gene data show CDR1 as MDHEN and CDR2 as SYDVKM. The V segment lost 3 bases and the J segment 1 base; nucleotides outside the gene matches: 7. CDR3 region: CASSLGQGRESYEQYF. Written as DNA, the CDR3 is TGTGCCAGCAGTTTGGGACAGGGCCGGGAGTCCTACGAGCAGTACTTC. The full variable domain, its missing parts supplied by reference TRBV28 and TRBJ2-7, is DVKVTQSSRYLVKRTGEKVFLECVQDMDHENMFWYRQDPGLGLRLIYFSYDVKMKEKGDIPEGYSVSREKKERFSLILESASTNQTSMYLCASSLGQGRESYEQYFGPGTRLTVT.

This clone has a single count. The chain employs TRBV5-8 and TRBJ2-5; 8 bases agree with TRBD1. The CDR3 contains 14 residues. Germline values: CDR1 SGHTS, CDR2 YDEGEE. V shed 0 bases and J 2 bases; nucleotides not matched to a gene: 0. The CDR3 here is CASSLGTGQETQYF. CDR3 sequence (DNA): TGTGCCAGCAGCTTGGGGACAGGGCAAGAGACCCAGTACTTC.

The chain is built from TRBV19 and TRBJ2-3; TRBD2 matches at 8 bases. V gave up 3 bases and J gave up 2 bases; unmatched junction bases: 10. Germline V lookup: CDR1 LNHDA, CDR2 SQIVND (reference sequence). This CDR3 is 17 amino acids long. CDR3 in amino acids: CASSMAGGQSFTDTQYF. The CDR3 DNA sequence: TGTGCCAGTAGTATGGCGGGAGGCCAGTCCTTCACAGATACGCAGTATTTT.

This rearrangement joins TRBV7-9 to TRBJ2-3, with 11 bases matching TRBD2. The length of the CDR3 is 18 residues. V dropped 4 bases and J dropped 2; count of bases not matched to a gene: 11. The germline CDR1 and CDR2 sequences are SEHNR and FQNEAQ (reference sequence). The chain's CDR3 is CASSSTSGGPPNTDTQYF. For the CDR3, the DNA is TGTGCCAGCAGCTCCACTAGCGGGGGCCCCCCTAACACAGATACGCAGTATTTT.

The rearrangement uses TRBV28 and TRBJ2-1, with D perhaps TRBD2 (5 bases). Trimming removed 2 bases from V and 3 bases from J, with 23 bases in between. CDR1 is MDHEN and CDR2 is SYDVKM in the germline V gene. The CDR3 totals 19 residues. The CDR3 region has the DNA TGTGCCAGCAGTTTAGGCCCCACCGTAGTGGAGGCTGGCTACAATGAGCAGTTCTTC. It yields the protein CASSLGPTVVEAGYNEQFF.

V is TRBV5-1 and J is TRBJ2-3, with D tentatively TRBD2 (5 bases). Trimming stripped 0 bases from V and 14 bases from J, with 19 bases between. The CDR3 is made up of 14 amino acids. In germline, CDR1 is SGHRS, CDR2 YFSETQ. For the CDR3, the DNA is TGCGCCAGCAGCTTGGCCACGTCCGACCCGGGGTCGTATTTT. The encoded protein is CASSLATSDPGSYF.

The chain has TRBV13 and TRBJ1-2; D is undetermined. V lost 1 base to trimming and J lost 8 bases, with 8 bases between them. CDR3 size: 12 residues. From germline, CDR1 is PRHDT and CDR2 FYEKMQ (reference sequence). CDR3 protein: CASSLDNRGYTF. In nucleotides, the CDR3 is TGTGCCAGCAGCTTAGATAATCGGGGCTACACCTTC.

The CDR3 sequence: CASSQQPRGKHGYTF. The CDR3 bases are TGTGCCAGCAGTCAACAACCGAGAGGGAAGCATGGCTACACCTTC. V usage is TRBV28 and J usage is TRBJ1-2, with D hard to call. There are 15 residues in the CDR3. Trimming removed 5 bases at V and 6 bases at J, with 19 bases between. From germline, CDR1 is MDHEN and CDR2 SYDVKM.

The chain carries TRBV10-1 and TRBJ2-2, with a weak D call TRBD1 (5 bases). Trimming removed 8 bases from V and 3 bases from J, with 13 bases in between. CDR3 length: 14 amino acids. In germline, CDR1 is WNHNN, CDR2 SYGVQD (reference sequence). The CDR3 bases are TGCGCCAGCCCCCAGGGCGAGGACACCGGGGAGCTGTTTTTT. Amino acids: CASPQGEDTGELFF.

CDR3 region: CASSSVGGNYEQYF. Here the CDR3 DNA reads TGTGCCAGCAGCTCAGTGGGGGGAAACTACGAGCAGTACTTC. The chain recombines TRBV7-9 with TRBJ2-7; tentative D call: TRBD2 (6 bases). The V end was cut by 4 bases, the J end by 3 bases, with 13 bases between. The CDR3 loop spans 14 amino acids. Looked up from germline, CDR1 is SEHNR and CDR2 is FQNEAQ (reference sequence).

The chain employs TRBV28 and TRBJ2-1; 10 nucleotides agree with TRBD1. CDR3 size: 13 residues. Germline CDR1 and CDR2: MDHEN and SYDVKM. With 11 bases clipped from V and 5 bases from J, the junction kept 6 bases outside the gene matches. The DNA for the CDR3 is TGTGCCTGCCCGGGACAGGGGAACAATGAGCAGTTCTTC. It specifies CACPGQGNNEQFF.